This T cell receptor beta chain was sequenced in a study of blood T cells in healthy people across ages. With 2 bases removed from V and 0 bases from J, the gap between germline ends came to 12 bases. CDR1 and CDR2 (germline): SGHRS, YFSETQ. The CDR3 length is 17 residues. Sample-barcoded 5' priming and a J-beta primer mix drove a second PCR of 7 to 11 cycles. TCRdb reprocessed the 5' RACE reads via MiXCR and lists one record per CDR3 protein. The data show some 1,800,000 distinct CDR3 sequences, more than 35% seen once. Overall study results and limits: Older individuals had lower TCR beta diversity per million T cells (the decline was roughly linear).

As concerns this clonotype: Antigen unknown.

The TCR originated in a human donor in good health. Sequencing was carried out using blood. The chain recombines TRBV5-1 with TRBJ2-6, with D perhaps matching TRBD1 (6 bases). The CDR3 DNA sequence: TGCGCCAGCAGCTTCCAGGGGTACCGCTCTGGGGCCAACGTCCTGACTTTC. It translates to CASSFQGYRSGANVLTF.